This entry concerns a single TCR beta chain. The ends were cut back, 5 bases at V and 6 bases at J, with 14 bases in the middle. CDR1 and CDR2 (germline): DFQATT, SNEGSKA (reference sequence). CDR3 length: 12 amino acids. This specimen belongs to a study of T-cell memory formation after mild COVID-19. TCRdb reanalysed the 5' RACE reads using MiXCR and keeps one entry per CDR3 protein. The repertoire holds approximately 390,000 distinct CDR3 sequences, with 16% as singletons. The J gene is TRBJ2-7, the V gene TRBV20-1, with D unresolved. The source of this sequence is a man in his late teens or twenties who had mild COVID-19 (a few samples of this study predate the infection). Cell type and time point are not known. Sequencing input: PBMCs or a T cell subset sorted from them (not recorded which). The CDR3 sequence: CSAETSWGEQYV. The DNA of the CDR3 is TGCAGTGCTGAGACGTCCTGGGGCGAGCAGTACGTC.